Below, 24 T cell receptor beta chains from the same sample are listed, as sequenced in a study of radiotherapy plus CTLA-4 blockade in lung cancer. Clones were read by immunoSEQ multiplex PCR, and TCRdb kept only the in-frame ones, dropping some. The table has 65,000 to 85,000 clones, less than 85% seen once. The sequenced sample was peripheral blood, obtained from a patient treated with radiotherapy plus ipilimumab. All receptors derive from a human donor with non-small cell lung cancer whose response to radiotherapy plus ipilimumab could not be evaluated. Some clones in this sample may be carry-over from other donors' samples.

The V call is TRBV19, the J call TRBJ1-2, with D perhaps matching TRBD1 (5 bases). Deletions cut 2 bases from V and 8 bases from J, with 18 bases between. This CDR3 is 15 amino acids long. From germline, CDR1 is LNHDA and CDR2 SQIVND (reference sequence). The CDR3 sequence: CASSIRIPRVGGYTF. In DNA form, the CDR3 reads TGTGCCAGTAGTATAAGAATCCCCAGGGTAGGAGGCTACACCTTC.

This clone was observed a single time. The rearrangement joins TRBV4-1 to TRBJ2-3; 10 bases agree with TRBD2. The trim removed 4 bases at V and 4 bases at J, leaving 8 bases unmatched. The CDR3 length is 16 residues. CDR1 is MGHRA and CDR2 is YSYEKL in the germline V gene. CDR3 nucleotides: TGCGCCAGCAGCCTCCCGGGGCTAGCGGGGGCAGATACGCAGTATTTT. This encodes CASSLPGLAGADTQYF.

This clone appeared once. The J gene is TRBJ2-3, the V gene TRBV4-1; 10 nucleotides agree with TRBD2. The V and J ends lost 2 bases and 2 bases, in that order; junction bases with no gene match: 7. The CDR3 has 17 residues. Per germline, CDR1 MGHRA and CDR2 YSYEKL. CDR3 DNA sequence: TGCGCCAGCAGCCAATTGTATCTAGCGGGGGACACAGATACGCAGTATTTT. Translating it yields CASSQLYLAGDTDTQYF.

The rearrangement uses TRBV5-1 and TRBJ2-2; perhaps TRBD2 as D (6 bases). Trimming removed 2 bases at V and 4 bases at J, with 18 bases between. This CDR3 has 17 residues. Germline V gives CDR1 SGHRS, CDR2 YFSETQ. This CDR3 is CASSLSGRAGSTGELFF. The CDR3 DNA reads as TGCGCCAGCAGCTTATCCGGGCGGGCCGGGAGCACCGGGGAGCTGTTTTTT.

The chain joins TRBV4-1 to TRBJ2-7; 8 nucleotides align to TRBD1. The CDR3 is 15 residues long. Trimming removed 1 base from V and 1 base from J; junction bases left unmatched: 3. CDR1 is MGHRA and CDR2 is YSYEKL in the germline V gene. In nucleotides, the CDR3 is TGCGCCAGCAGCCAAGCCGGGACAGGATCCTACGAGCAGTACTTC. It encodes CASSQAGTGSYEQYF.

This clone was found a few times. J is TRBJ1-5 and V is TRBV7-2; D ambiguous. CDR1 is SGHTA, CDR2 FQGNSA, per germline. The CDR3 spans 15 residues. Between the trimmed V and J ends, which lost 1 base and 3 bases, there was a span of 10 bases. CDR3 sequence reads: CASSLGRPPNQPQHF. CDR3 coding DNA: TGTGCCAGCAGCTTAGGGCGGCCCCCCAATCAGCCCCAGCATTTT. The full variable domain, with the rest looked up from reference TRBV7-2 and TRBJ1-5, is GAGVSQSPSNKVTEKGKDVELRCDPISGHTALYWYRQSLGQGLEFLIYFQGNSAPDKSGLPSDRFSAERTGGSVSTLTIQRTQQEDSAVYLCASSLGRPPNQPQHFGDGTRLSIL.

The CDR3 loop reads CASRKPGQDTEAFF. CDR3 in DNA: TGTGCCAGCAGAAAACCGGGACAGGACACTGAAGCTTTCTTT. This chain joins TRBV6-5 and TRBJ1-1; 8 bases map to TRBD1. Trimming at V came to 6 bases and at J to 3 bases, leaving 6 bases not matched to a gene. The CDR3 covers 14 residues. Germline CDR1 and CDR2: MNHEY and SVGAGI.

The gene calls are TRBV6-5 and TRBJ2-7; 9 bases match TRBD1. The CDR3 contains 15 residues. Germline V gene lookup returns CDR1 MNHEY and CDR2 SVGAGI. J gave up 2 bases and V 8 bases, and 10 bases lay outside the gene matches. CDR3 in DNA: TGTGCCAGCGGAACCCCGGGACAGGGAACCTACGAGCAGTACTTC. Protein: CASGTPGQGTYEQYF.

The V call is TRBV7-3, the J call TRBJ2-1, with 8 bases identical to TRBD1. Trimming cost V 6 bases and J 6 bases; bases outside gene matches: 13. Per germline, CDR1 SGHTA and CDR2 FQGTGA. The CDR3 runs to 16 residues. CDR3 bases: TGTGCCAGCAGGGACCGCAGGGGGCGAAGGGTCAATGAGCAGTTCTTC. Residues: CASRDRRGRRVNEQFF.

The J gene is TRBJ1-1, the V gene TRBV27; D gene unclear. Germline CDR1 reads MNHEY; CDR2 reads SMNVEV (reference sequence). V lost 2 bases to trimming and J lost 0 bases, with 16 bases between them. The CDR3 has 17 residues. CDR3 residues: CASSLRLTDLLNTEAFF. The CDR3 DNA is TGTGCCAGCAGTTTACGCCTTACAGACCTTTTGAACACTGAAGCTTTCTTT.

The rearrangement joins TRBV5-6 to TRBJ2-7; possible D gene TRBD1, 5 bases. CDR1 is SGHDT and CDR2 is YYEEEE in the germline V gene. V was shortened by 3 bases and J by 2 bases, with 9 bases between the two germline ends. The CDR3 has 13 residues. The CDR3 loop is CASSSTDTYEQYF. CDR3 nucleotide sequence: TGTGCCAGCAGCTCGACAGATACCTACGAGCAGTACTTC.

This sequence joins TRBV28 and TRBJ1-6, with D tentatively TRBD1 (6 bases). The CDR3 is 15 residues long. Per the germline V gene, CDR1 is MDHEN and CDR2 is SYDVKM. Trimming took 1 base from V and 9 from J, leaving 13 bases between them. CDR3 coding DNA: TGTGCCAGCAGTTTATCCCAGGGGTTAGGTTCACCCCTCCACTTT. Encoded protein: CASSLSQGLGSPLHF.

This clone occurred once. The sample contains more than one DNA sequence encoding this CDR3. V gene TRBV5-1 combines with J gene TRBJ1-5; TRBD1 is a possible D gene (5 bases). Trimming took off 0 bases at V and 7 bases at J, with 17 bases between the two ends. This CDR3 contains 16 residues. The V gene's germline CDR1 is SGHRS and CDR2 YFSETQ. CDR3 in DNA: TGCGCCAGCAGCTTGGGGACCGGGGGGAGGGGACAGCCCCAGCATTTT. It encodes CASSLGTGGRGQPQHF.

This clone was seen more than once but under ten times. The chain is built from TRBV28 and TRBJ2-6, with D perhaps TRBD2 (7 bases). V was cut by 6 bases and J by 0 bases, with 15 bases left in between. The CDR3 contains 17 residues. The germline V gene encodes CDR1 MDHEN and CDR2 SYDVKM. The CDR3 DNA reads TGTGCCAGCAGCCCAGTGGGAGGGGGCTCTGGGGCCAACGTCCTGACTTTC. This sequence encodes CASSPVGGGSGANVLTF.

CDR3 coding DNA: TGCGCCAGCGGGCCGGGACAGGGTTTAAGTGGAGATACGCAGTATTTT. Translated, it gives CASGPGQGLSGDTQYF. This chain connects TRBV5-1 to TRBJ2-3, with TRBD1 matching 9 bases. Unmatched junction bases numbered 14, after V lost 7 bases and J lost 5 bases. There are 16 residues in the CDR3. Germline V gene sequence: CDR1 SGHRS, CDR2 YFSETQ.

The genes are TRBV5-1 and TRBJ1-2; D remains unclear. The length of the CDR3 is 14 residues. Looked up from germline, CDR1 is SGHRS and CDR2 is YFSETQ. V was pared by 0 bases and J by 6 bases, with 12 bases between. CDR3 region: CASSLGQVNHGYTF. CDR3 sequence (DNA): TGCGCCAGCAGCTTGGGTCAGGTAAACCATGGCTACACCTTC.

The rearrangement uses TRBV5-6 and TRBJ1-1; D remains ambiguous. V lost 0 bases, J lost 0 bases, and 3 bases lay in between. Germline CDR1 is SGHDT and CDR2 is YYEEEE. The CDR3 extends over 13 amino acids. The CDR3 protein is CASSLGVNTEAFF. CDR3 in DNA: TGTGCCAGCAGCTTGGGAGTGAACACTGAAGCTTTCTTT. The whole variable domain, remainder taken from reference TRBV5-6 and TRBJ1-1, is DAGVTQSPTHLIKTRGQQVTLRCSPKSGHDTVSWYQQALGQGPQFIFQYYEEEERQRGNFPDRFSGHQFPNYSSELNVNALLLGDSALYLCASSLGVNTEAFFGQGTRLTVV.

This clone occurred a few times. CDR3 amino acids: CASSVGTSGGGRETQYF. The CDR3 nucleotides read TGTGCCAGCAGCGTAGGGACTAGCGGGGGGGGCCGGGAGACCCAGTACTTC. This rearrangement joins TRBV9 to TRBJ2-5; TRBD2 agrees at 15 bases. Germline assignment: CDR1 SGDLS and CDR2 YYNGEE. The CDR3 spans 17 residues. J lost 5 bases, V lost 0 bases, and 5 bases had no gene match.

This clone was seen a handful of times. V gene TRBV27 combines with J gene TRBJ2-1, with 8 nucleotides matching TRBD1. Germline CDR1 and CDR2: MNHEY and SMNVEV (reference sequence). After removal of 5 bases from V and 7 bases from J, the junction contained 10 bases not matched to a gene. The CDR3 covers 15 residues. The CDR3 sequence: CASSTPWTGKNEQFF. The DNA of the CDR3 is TGTGCCAGCAGTACCCCTTGGACAGGGAAGAATGAGCAGTTCTTC.

The genes are TRBV6-5 and TRBJ1-5, with a tentative D call TRBD1 (5 bases). Germline V gene sequence: CDR1 MNHEY, CDR2 SVGAGI. CDR3 length: 15 amino acids. V was cut by 0 bases and J by 7 bases, with 13 bases left in between. The CDR3: CASSYSSRVPQPQHF. DNA of the CDR3: TGTGCCAGCAGTTACTCGAGCAGGGTCCCACAGCCCCAGCATTTT.

This chain connects TRBV4-2 to TRBJ2-2; 10 nucleotides match TRBD2. Trimming removed 0 bases from V and 3 bases from J; junction bases left unmatched: 1. The CDR3 is 16 amino acids. Germline V gene sequence: CDR1 LGHNA, CDR2 YNFKEQ. The CDR3 DNA follows: TGTGCCAGCAGCCAAGAACTAGCGGGGCACACCGGGGAGCTGTTTTTT. Protein: CASSQELAGHTGELFF.

This sequence joins TRBV6-5 and TRBJ1-1; D gene ambiguous. Germline V lookup: CDR1 MNHEY, CDR2 SVGAGI. V lost 5 bases to trimming and J lost 9 bases, with 13 bases between them. The CDR3 extends over 12 amino acids. CDR3 residues: CASSPRTGKAFF. The CDR3 nucleotides read TGTGCCAGCAGTCCGAGGACGGGAAAAGCTTTCTTT.

The V call is TRBV9, the J call TRBJ1-2; D is undetermined. CDR1 and CDR2 (germline): SGDLS, YYNGEE. This CDR3 region has 13 residues. With 5 bases removed from V and 3 bases from J, the gap between germline ends came to 11 bases. The CDR3 bases are TGTGCCAGCAGAGGTGAGGGATACTATGGCTACACCTTC. It codes for CASRGEGYYGYTF.

The rearrangement joins TRBV5-1 to TRBJ2-5; D ambiguous. Germline assignment: CDR1 SGHRS and CDR2 YFSETQ. V was clipped by 4 bases and J by 1 base, with 8 bases between them. The CDR3 is 13 amino acids. Written as DNA, the CDR3 is TGCGCCAGCAGCCCAGACATCCAAGAGACCCAGTACTTC. Residues: CASSPDIQETQYF.